This T cell receptor beta chain was recorded in a study of T cell changes during pregnancy in multiple sclerosis. V shed 4 bases and J 2 bases; nucleotides not matched to a gene: 10. The CDR3 runs 17 residues. Per the germline V gene, CDR1 is SEHNR and CDR2 is FQNEAQ (reference sequence). Measured with immunoSEQ multiplex PCR; TCRdb has only the in-frame clones, and not every one. The sample carries tens of thousands of clones, more than 85% recorded once. The sample in question was peripheral blood, obtained after pregnancy. The rearrangement uses TRBV7-9 and TRBJ1-5; 8 positions match TRBD1. This TCR derives from a female donor in good health, enrolled as a control in a pregnancy study. The CDR3 reads CASSSQDRVSGNQPQHF. The CDR3 DNA reads TGTGCCAGCAGCTCCCAGGACAGGGTAAGCGGCAATCAGCCCCAGCATTTT.